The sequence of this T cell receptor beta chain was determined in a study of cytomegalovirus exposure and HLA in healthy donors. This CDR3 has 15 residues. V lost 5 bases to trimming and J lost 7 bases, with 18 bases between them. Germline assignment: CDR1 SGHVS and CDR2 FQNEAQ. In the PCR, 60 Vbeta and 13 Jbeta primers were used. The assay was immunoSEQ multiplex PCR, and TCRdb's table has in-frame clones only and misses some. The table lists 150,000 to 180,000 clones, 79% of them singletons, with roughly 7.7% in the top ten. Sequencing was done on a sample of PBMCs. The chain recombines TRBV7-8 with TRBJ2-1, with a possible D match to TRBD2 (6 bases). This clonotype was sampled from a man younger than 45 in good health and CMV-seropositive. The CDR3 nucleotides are TGTGCCAGCAGCCTACCGGGACTCCAATGGAATGAGCAGTTCTTC. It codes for CASSLPGLQWNEQFF.